The rows below give T cell receptor beta chains drawn from one sample of a study of T cell responses to AZD1222 COVID-19 vaccine. Sequencing was performed with immunoSEQ multiplex PCR; in TCRdb, only in-frame clones are kept and a portion is missing. There are 85,000 to 95,000 clones in the sample; around 90% occur only once, and 8.4% lies in the top ten. The source material was peripheral blood, sampled on day 0 of AZD1222 vaccination. These receptors were obtained from an adult in good health. The CDR3 runs from the conserved cysteine through the conserved F or W. The order of the fields is CDR3 protein, CDR3 DNA, clone size, V gene, J gene, D gene. D genes are given only for firm matches. A row's size may be missing; if present it is once, few, many or a size class.

cdr3_aa: CASSPTLVAGGPGTGELFF
cdr3_nt: TGTGCCAGCAGCCCTACCCTGGTAGCGGGGGGGCCGGGCACCGGGGAGCTGTTTTTT
clone_size: NA
v_call: TRBV7-3
j_call: TRBJ2-2
d_call: TRBD2

cdr3_aa: CASLYGQRETQYF
cdr3_nt: TGTGCCAGCTTATATGGACAGCGAGAGACCCAGTACTTC
clone_size: once
v_call: TRBV2
j_call: TRBJ2-5
d_call: NA

cdr3_aa: CASNPMTGSGFGYTF
cdr3_nt: TGTGCCAGCAACCCAATGACAGGGAGCGGCTTTGGCTACACCTTC
clone_size: NA
v_call: TRBV11-1
j_call: TRBJ1-2
d_call: TRBD1

cdr3_aa: CASSLGTGPITSYEQYF
cdr3_nt: TGTGCCAGCAGCTTAGGTACAGGGCCTATCACGTCCTACGAGCAGTACTTC
clone_size: NA
v_call: TRBV7-9
j_call: TRBJ2-7
d_call: NA

cdr3_aa: CASSPGTDANQPQHF
cdr3_nt: TGTGCCAGCAGCCCAGGGACAGACGCTAATCAGCCCCAGCATTTT
clone_size: NA
v_call: TRBV3-1/TRBV3-2
j_call: TRBJ1-5
d_call: TRBD1

cdr3_aa: CSVEGVGSSYEQYF
cdr3_nt: TGCAGCGTTGAAGGGGTAGGGAGCTCCTACGAGCAGTACTTC
clone_size: NA
v_call: TRBV29-1
j_call: TRBJ2-7
d_call: NA

cdr3_aa: CASKGGNEKLFF
cdr3_nt: TGTGCCAGCAAAGGAGGTAATGAAAAACTGTTTTTT
clone_size: NA
v_call: TRBV21-1
j_call: TRBJ1-4
d_call: NA

cdr3_aa: CASSAGLVRGNTEAFF
cdr3_nt: TGTGCCAGCAGCGCAGGGCTGGTGCGGGGCAACACTGAAGCTTTCTTT
clone_size: NA
v_call: TRBV9
j_call: TRBJ1-1
d_call: NA

cdr3_aa: CASSPLRAGGNHGELFF
cdr3_nt: TGTGCCAGCAGCCCGCTGAGGGCGGGGGGGAATCACGGGGAGCTGTTTTTT
clone_size: NA
v_call: TRBV13
j_call: TRBJ2-2
d_call: TRBD2

cdr3_aa: CASSPRVGGGSPLHF
cdr3_nt: TGTGCCAGCTCACCGCGGGTGGGAGGCGGTTCACCCCTCCACTTT
clone_size: NA
v_call: TRBV18
j_call: TRBJ1-6
d_call: NA

cdr3_aa: CASSRDRELNYGYTF
cdr3_nt: TGTGCCAGCAGCAGGGACAGGGAACTAAACTATGGCTACACCTTC
clone_size: NA
v_call: TRBV6-5
j_call: TRBJ1-2
d_call: TRBD1

cdr3_aa: CASSTDRGFARNYGYTF
cdr3_nt: TGTGCCAGCAGTACAGACAGGGGTTTTGCCCGCAACTATGGCTACACCTTC
clone_size: NA
v_call: TRBV27
j_call: TRBJ1-2
d_call: TRBD1

cdr3_aa: CASSHRGQRSTEAFF
cdr3_nt: TGTGCCAGCAGCCACAGGGGGCAGCGGAGCACTGAAGCTTTCTTT
clone_size: NA
v_call: TRBV3-1/TRBV3-2
j_call: TRBJ1-1
d_call: TRBD1

cdr3_aa: CASSPGNEQYF
cdr3_nt: TGTGCCAGCTCTCCCGGGAACGAGCAGTACTTC
clone_size: NA
v_call: TRBV6-6
j_call: TRBJ2-7
d_call: NA

cdr3_aa: CASSADRGLNQPQHF
cdr3_nt: TGTGCCAGCAGCGCGGACAGGGGGCTCAATCAGCCCCAGCATTTT
clone_size: NA
v_call: TRBV7-2
j_call: TRBJ1-5
d_call: TRBD1

cdr3_aa: CASSPQRGETQYF
cdr3_nt: TGTGCCAGCTCACCACAGCGGGGAGAGACCCAGTACTTC
clone_size: NA
v_call: TRBV18
j_call: TRBJ2-5
d_call: TRBD2

cdr3_aa: CAWSVRRRSTEAFF
cdr3_nt: TGTGCCTGGAGTGTACGGCGACGGTCCACTGAAGCTTTCTTT
clone_size: NA
v_call: TRBV30
j_call: TRBJ1-1
d_call: NA

cdr3_aa: CASSLGSGAGAVREQYF
cdr3_nt: TGTGCCAGCAGCTTGGGGTCTGGAGCGGGGGCCGTCCGCGAGCAGTACTTC
clone_size: NA
v_call: TRBV5-4
j_call: TRBJ2-7
d_call: TRBD2

cdr3_aa: CASSLEAGNTGELFF
cdr3_nt: TGTGCCAGCAGCTTGGAAGCGGGGAACACCGGGGAGCTGTTTTTT
clone_size: NA
v_call: TRBV5-4
j_call: TRBJ2-2
d_call: NA

cdr3_aa: CASSPRPPTGVDNEKLFF
cdr3_nt: TGTGCCAGCTCACCCCGCCCGCCTACAGGGGTGGATAATGAAAAACTGTTTTTT
clone_size: NA
v_call: TRBV18
j_call: TRBJ1-4
d_call: TRBD1

cdr3_aa: CASRPTGRTNEKLFF
cdr3_nt: TGTGCCAGCAGACCAACCGGGAGAACTAATGAAAAACTGTTTTTT
clone_size: NA
v_call: TRBV7-8
j_call: TRBJ1-4
d_call: NA

cdr3_aa: CASSLGLAGGAEQFF
cdr3_nt: TGTGCCAGCAGCCTCGGGCTAGCGGGGGGGGCTGAGCAGTTCTTC
clone_size: NA
v_call: TRBV5-6
j_call: TRBJ2-1
d_call: TRBD2

cdr3_aa: CAWSVRGQGAAFF
cdr3_nt: TGTGCCTGGAGTGTACGGGGACAGGGGGCAGCTTTCTTT
clone_size: NA
v_call: TRBV30
j_call: TRBJ1-1
d_call: TRBD1

cdr3_aa: CASSENSPNQPQHF
cdr3_nt: TGTGCCAGCAGTGAAAATTCGCCGAATCAGCCCCAGCATTTT
clone_size: NA
v_call: TRBV2
j_call: TRBJ1-5
d_call: NA

cdr3_aa: CATSRDTGEQYF
cdr3_nt: TGTGCCACCAGCAGAGATACAGGCGAGCAGTACTTC
clone_size: NA
v_call: TRBV15
j_call: TRBJ2-7
d_call: NA

cdr3_aa: CALKGGGNQPQHF
cdr3_nt: TGTGCCTTGAAAGGGGGAGGCAATCAGCCCCAGCATTTT
clone_size: NA
v_call: TRBV30
j_call: TRBJ1-5
d_call: NA

cdr3_aa: CAISEQPRPSTDTQYF
cdr3_nt: TGTGCCATCAGTGAGCAGCCTAGGCCTAGCACAGATACGCAGTATTTT
clone_size: NA
v_call: TRBV10-3
j_call: TRBJ2-3
d_call: NA

cdr3_aa: CASSQGGQAPYEQYF
cdr3_nt: TGCGCCAGCAGCCAAGGTGGACAGGCCCCCTACGAGCAGTACTTC
clone_size: NA
v_call: TRBV4-3
j_call: TRBJ2-7
d_call: TRBD1

cdr3_aa: CASSQLLGLASHEQFF
cdr3_nt: TGTGCCAGCAGCCAACTCTTAGGACTAGCGTCTCATGAGCAGTTCTTC
clone_size: NA
v_call: TRBV7-2
j_call: TRBJ2-1
d_call: TRBD2

cdr3_aa: CASSPPRGLGMLGTQYF
cdr3_nt: TGTGCCAGCAGTCCGCCCCGAGGACTAGGAATGTTAGGGACCCAGTACTTC
clone_size: NA
v_call: TRBV27
j_call: TRBJ2-5
d_call: TRBD2

cdr3_aa: CASTPRSGSSYEQYF
cdr3_nt: TGTGCCAGCACCCCCCGAAGTGGGAGCTCCTACGAGCAGTACTTC
clone_size: NA
v_call: TRBV7-9
j_call: TRBJ2-7
d_call: NA

cdr3_aa: CASSPGQGRSGETQYF
cdr3_nt: TGTGCCAGCTCACCGGGACAGGGGAGGTCGGGAGAGACCCAGTACTTC
clone_size: NA
v_call: TRBV18
j_call: TRBJ2-5
d_call: TRBD1

cdr3_aa: CASSSGGNQPQHF
cdr3_nt: TGTGCCAGCAGCTCAGGGGGCAATCAGCCCCAGCATTTT
clone_size: NA
v_call: TRBV12-3/TRBV12-4
j_call: TRBJ1-5
d_call: NA

cdr3_aa: CASSESGFQETQYF
cdr3_nt: TGTGCCAGCAGTGAAAGTGGGTTTCAAGAGACCCAGTACTTC
clone_size: NA
v_call: TRBV25-1
j_call: TRBJ2-5
d_call: NA